Presented here are 28 T cell receptor beta chains from one specimen sequenced in a study of T cell repertoires in cytomegalovirus infection. No cognate antigen is known for these TCRs. From the reads, TCRdb called clonotypes with MiXCR, one entry per CDR3 protein. The repertoire holds a few hundred thousand distinct CDR3 sequences, with about 39% as singletons. The material sequenced was cultured PBMCs, taken from culture after CMV antigen stimulation. The source is a human donor in good health (CMV status not recorded). Some clones in this sample may be carry-over from other donors' samples.

DNA for the CDR3: TGCAGTGCTTTCCCTACAGGGAGCGACGAGCAGTACTTC. This gives the protein CSAFPTGSDEQYF. The V gene is TRBV20-1, the J gene TRBJ2-7, with D possibly matching TRBD1 (6 bases). The CDR3 extends over 13 amino acids. Trimming cost V 5 bases and J 5 bases, with 16 bases left between them. Germline CDR1 reads DFQATT; CDR2 reads SNEGSKA (reference sequence).

V usage is TRBV18 and J usage is TRBJ2-1, with 7 bases identical to TRBD2. The CDR3 length is 15 residues. The V segment lost 3 bases and the J segment 8 bases; nucleotides outside the gene matches: 10. Germline assignment: CDR1 KGHSH and CDR2 LQKENI. The CDR3 loop is CASSPLGFSGDEQFF. Here the CDR3 DNA reads TGTGCCAGCTCACCGCTAGGGTTCAGCGGGGATGAGCAGTTCTTC.

The V gene is TRBV20-1, the J gene TRBJ2-7; D uncertain. Germline-derived CDR1 and CDR2 are DFQATT and SNEGSKA (reference sequence). The CDR3 has 13 residues. Trimming shortened V by 5 bases and J by 1 base, and 12 bases separated the two germline ends. The CDR3 sequence: CSAPRQASYEQYF. The CDR3, as DNA: TGCAGTGCTCCCCGGCAGGCATCCTACGAGCAGTACTTC.

The chain employs TRBV11-2 and TRBJ2-2; D not resolved. Germline V gene lookup returns CDR1 SGHAT and CDR2 FQNNGV. Trimming stripped 4 bases from V and 9 bases from J, with 9 bases between. The CDR3 loop spans 12 amino acids. The DNA for the CDR3 is TGTGCCAGCAGCTCCATGGGTCGGGAGCTGTTTTTT. Translation gives CASSSMGRELFF.

This clonotype was seen only a few times. The chain is built from TRBV12-3 or TRBV12-4 and TRBJ2-5, with D possibly being TRBD1 (6 bases). There are 13 residues in the CDR3. The ends were cut back, 5 bases at V and 1 base at J, with 8 bases in the middle. The CDR3 DNA follows: TGTGCCAGCAGTCAGGACAGCCAAGAGACCCAGTACTTC. This encodes CASSQDSQETQYF.

This clonotype was counted between two and nine times. The chain combines TRBV5-1 with TRBJ1-2; 7 positions match TRBD1. There are 13 residues in the CDR3. Trimming removed 1 base from V and 5 bases from J; junction bases left unmatched: 2. CDR1 SGHRS and CDR2 YFSETQ come from the germline V gene. The CDR3 coding sequence is TGCGCCAGCAGCTTGACAGGGGAGTATGGCTACACCTTC. This codes for CASSLTGEYGYTF.

This clonotype was seen more than once but under ten times. This chain uses TRBV6-2 or TRBV6-3 with TRBJ2-1; TRBD1 matches 8 bases. The CDR3 length is 15 residues. The V segment lost 6 bases and the J segment 9 bases; nucleotides outside the gene matches: 13. The V gene's germline CDR1 is MNHEY and CDR2 SVGEGT. CDR3 sequence reads: CASRVGQGATGEQFF. CDR3 bases: TGTGCCAGCAGAGTCGGGCAGGGGGCGACTGGTGAGCAGTTCTTC.

This clonotype was seen only a few times. This rearrangement joins TRBV12-3 or TRBV12-4 to TRBJ1-1, with 8 positions matching TRBD1. After removal of 7 bases from V and 0 bases from J, the junction contained 4 bases not matched to a gene. The CDR3 is 14 amino acids. The CDR3 reads CASNQGQVNTEAFF. The CDR3 DNA sequence: TGTGCCAGCAACCAGGGACAGGTGAACACTGAAGCTTTCTTT.

Only a few counts were recorded for this clonotype. The chain links TRBV11-3 to TRBJ2-3; D not certain. The CDR3 has 14 amino acids. The V end was cut by 1 base, the J end by 2 bases, with 7 bases between. Looked up from germline, CDR1 is SGHNT and CDR2 is YENEEA. CDR3 loop: CASSLGHLTDTQYF. The DNA of the CDR3 is TGTGCCAGCAGCTTAGGGCATCTCACAGATACGCAGTATTTT.

This chain joins TRBV10-3 and TRBJ2-1, with 11 bases fitting TRBD2. The CDR3 is 16 residues long. Germline CDR1 ENHRY, CDR2 SYGVKD. The V gene end was trimmed by 0 bases and the J gene end by 5 bases; junction bases not matched to a gene: 3. In nucleotides, the CDR3 is TGTGCCATCAGTGAGTCTGGACTAGCGGGTAACAATGAGCAGTTCTTC. It yields the protein CAISESGLAGNNEQFF.

This clonotype was seen a handful of times. V is TRBV12-3 or TRBV12-4 and J is TRBJ1-3; unclear D gene. This CDR3 comprises 13 residues. The ends were cut back, 3 bases at V and 4 bases at J, with 7 bases in the middle. This chain's CDR3 is CASSFWVGNTIYF. CDR3 DNA: TGTGCCAGCAGTTTTTGGGTGGGAAACACCATATATTTT.

For this clonotype: A clone one base away is much larger, so this may be a read error. V usage is TRBV12-3 or TRBV12-4 and J usage is TRBJ1-6; D uncertain. V was pared by 2 bases and J by 2 bases, with 1 base between. The CDR3 has 13 amino acids. CDR3 amino acids: CASSLTYNSPLHF. CDR3 nucleotide sequence: TGTGCCAGCAGTTTAACCTATAATTCACCCCTCCACTTT.

This rearrangement joins TRBV15 to TRBJ2-5, with D maybe TRBD2 (5 bases). The ends were cut back, 0 bases at V and 7 bases at J, with 9 bases in the middle. The CDR3 length is 13 residues. Germline lookup yields CDR1 LNHNV and CDR2 YYDKDF (reference sequence). The CDR3 protein is CATSREAGRTQYF. In DNA form, the CDR3 reads TGTGCCACCAGCAGAGAGGCGGGCCGGACCCAGTACTTC.

This clonotype was observed a handful of times. The chain is built from TRBV6-2 or TRBV6-3 and TRBJ2-6; possibly TRBD2 for D (7 bases). V dropped 4 bases and J dropped 4 bases, with 14 bases sitting between them. CDR1 is MNHEY and CDR2 is SVGEGT in the germline V gene. The CDR3 is 16 residues long. The CDR3 region has the DNA TGTGCCAGCAGTTTTCCGGCGGGGGCCGGGGCCAACGTCCTGACTTTC. It encodes CASSFPAGAGANVLTF.

The J gene is TRBJ2-1, the V gene TRBV4-3; tentative D call: TRBD2 (6 bases). Germline CDR1 is LGHNA and CDR2 is YSLEER. V lost 0 bases to trimming and J lost 2 bases, with 14 bases between them. CDR3 size: 17 residues. CDR3 in amino acids: CASSQDWELAAYNEQFF. CDR3 nucleotides: TGCGCCAGCAGCCAAGATTGGGAACTAGCCGCCTACAATGAGCAGTTCTTC.

This clonotype was seen more than once but under ten times. V gene TRBV7-9 combines with J gene TRBJ2-1, with 11 bases lining up with TRBD2. The V segment lost 5 bases and the J segment 16 bases; nucleotides outside the gene matches: 10. The germline gives CDR1 SEHNR, CDR2 FQNEAQ (reference sequence). The CDR3 has 13 residues. In nucleotides, the CDR3 is TGTGCCAGCAGCCAGATCCCGACTAGCGGGATCTTCTTC. Translation gives CASSQIPTSGIFF.

The chain has TRBV3-1 and TRBJ1-2; possible D gene TRBD1, 5 bases. V lost 4 bases and J 6 bases, leaving 12 bases between the germline ends. CDR3 length equals 13 residues. Germline CDR1 reads LGHDT; CDR2 reads YNNKEL (reference sequence). CDR3 DNA sequence: TGTGCCAGCAGCCTGGGGGGAGACCATGGCTACACCTTC. Protein: CASSLGGDHGYTF.

This clonotype was counted a few times. The chain is built from TRBV5-5 and TRBJ2-3; D is unclear. The V end was cut by 3 bases, the J end by 2 bases, with 7 bases between. The germline V gene has CDR1 SGHKS and CDR2 YYEKEE (reference sequence). This CDR3 is built from 13 residues. The CDR3 region is CASSSQPTDTQYF. The CDR3 DNA reads as TGTGCCAGCAGCTCCCAACCCACAGATACGCAGTATTTT.

The chain carries TRBV7-9 and TRBJ1-5; D possibly corresponds to TRBD1 (5 bases). The CDR3 is 16 amino acids. V dropped 3 bases and J dropped 5 bases, with 17 bases sitting between them. Germline CDR1 is SEHNR and CDR2 is FQNEAQ (reference sequence). For the CDR3, the DNA is TGTGCCAGCAGCTTGGGGGTGACTATGGTAGATCAGCCCCAGCATTTT. This encodes CASSLGVTMVDQPQHF.

The table lists this clonotype with a few counts. The chain couples TRBV6-2 or TRBV6-3 to TRBJ1-1, with 9 nucleotides matching TRBD1. V lost 5 bases, J lost 1 base, and 5 bases stayed unmatched. The germline CDR1 and CDR2 sequences are MNHEY and SVGEGT. There are 15 residues in the CDR3. The CDR3 spells CASSIQGQGNTEAFF. In DNA, the CDR3 is TGTGCCAGCAGTATACAGGGACAGGGGAACACTGAAGCTTTCTTT.

This sequence joins TRBV19 and TRBJ2-7, with D unclear. The V end lost 3 bases, the J end lost 2 bases, and 20 bases lay between the germline ends. The length of the CDR3 is 17 residues. Germline V CDR1 and CDR2: LNHDA, SQIVND (reference sequence). The CDR3 here is CASSIGRLRQTPYEQYF. The DNA of the CDR3 is TGTGCCAGTAGTATCGGGCGGCTTAGGCAGACCCCCTACGAGCAGTACTTC.

This clonotype was found a few times. V usage is TRBV7-2 and J usage is TRBJ2-2; tentative D call: TRBD1 (5 bases). V was pared by 5 bases and J by 0 bases, with 13 bases between. Germline CDR1 is SGHTA and CDR2 is FQGNSA. CDR3 size: 16 residues. The CDR3, as DNA: TGTGCCAGCAGCCTACTCAGGGTGGCGAACACCGGGGAGCTGTTTTTT. Translated, it gives CASSLLRVANTGELFF.

The V and J genes are TRBV5-1 and TRBJ2-7; 13 bases align to TRBD2. CDR1 and CDR2 (germline): SGHRS, YFSETQ. The CDR3 loop spans 15 amino acids. The V segment lost 3 bases and the J segment 5 bases; nucleotides outside the gene matches: 5. The DNA for the CDR3 is TGCGCCAGCAGCTCCGGGACTAGCGGGGTGGACGAGCAGTACTTC. This codes for CASSSGTSGVDEQYF. The variable domain in full, with the rest retrieved from reference TRBV5-1 and TRBJ2-7, is KAGVTQTPRYLIKTRGQQVTLSCSPISGHRSVSWYQQTPGQGLQFLFEYFSETQRNKGNFPGRFSGRQFSNSRSEMNVSTLELGDSALYLCASSSGTSGVDEQYFGPGTRLTVT.

This clonotype was picked up a small number of times. V and J are TRBV7-9 and TRBJ1-1; tentative D call: TRBD1 (6 bases). Germline V gene data show CDR1 as SEHNR and CDR2 as FQNEAQ (reference sequence). This CDR3 is 11 amino acids long. The V end lost 2 bases, the J end lost 10 bases, and 8 bases lay between the germline ends. This CDR3 is CASSLRGAAFF. The CDR3 DNA sequence: TGTGCCAGCAGCTTACGGGGGGCAGCTTTCTTT. Based on the CDR3 plus reference TRBV7-9 and TRBJ1-1, the full variable domain is DTGVSQNPRHKITKRGQNVTFRCDPISEHNRLYWYRQTLGQGPEFLTYFQNEAQLEKSRLLSDRFSAERPKGSFSTLEIQRTEQGDSAMYLCASSLRGAAFFGQGTRLTVV.

The chain links TRBV9 to TRBJ2-5, with D possibly TRBD2 on 5 matching bases. The CDR3 extends over 13 amino acids. Germline V lookup: CDR1 SGDLS, CDR2 YYNGEE. With 3 bases removed from V and 3 bases from J, the gap between germline ends came to 9 bases. The CDR3 DNA reads as TGTGCCAGCAGCGCGGGGTGGGAAGAGACCCAGTACTTC. It specifies CASSAGWEETQYF.

This clonotype has a count of ten or more. V and J are TRBV7-2 and TRBJ2-5; no definite D call. The germline V gene has CDR1 SGHTA and CDR2 FQGNSA. The CDR3 length is 15 residues. V shed 4 bases and J shed 4 bases, with 16 bases lying between them. CDR3 coding DNA: TGTGCCAGCAGCTCCTCCAGCCCCGACGGAGAGACCCAGTACTTC. Encoded protein: CASSSSSPDGETQYF.

The gene calls are TRBV12-3 or TRBV12-4 and TRBJ2-1; 12 bases are shared with TRBD2. This CDR3 is built from 16 residues. V dropped 3 bases and J dropped 13; count of bases not matched to a gene: 13. CDR3: CASSFASGRAKVGQFF. Here the CDR3 DNA reads TGTGCCAGCAGTTTCGCTAGCGGGAGGGCAAAGGTCGGTCAGTTCTTC.

This sequence joins TRBV12-3 or TRBV12-4 and TRBJ2-7; 10 bases are a match to TRBD2. Trimming at V came to 5 bases and at J to 1 base, leaving 8 bases not matched to a gene. The CDR3 runs 16 residues. CDR3 sequence reads: CASSPRTSGNSYEQYF. The CDR3, as DNA: TGTGCCAGCAGTCCTCGGACTAGCGGTAATTCCTACGAGCAGTACTTC.